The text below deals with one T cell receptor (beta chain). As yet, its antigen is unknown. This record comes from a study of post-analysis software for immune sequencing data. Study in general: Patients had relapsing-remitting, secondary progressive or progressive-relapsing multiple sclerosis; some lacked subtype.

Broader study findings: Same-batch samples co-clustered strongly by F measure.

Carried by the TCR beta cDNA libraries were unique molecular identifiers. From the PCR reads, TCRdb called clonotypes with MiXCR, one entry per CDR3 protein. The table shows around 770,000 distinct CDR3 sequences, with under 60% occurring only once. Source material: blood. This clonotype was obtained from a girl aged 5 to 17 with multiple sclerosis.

The CDR3 DNA is TGTGCCAGCAGTCCTCTCGGGACTGACCGCTACGAGCAGTACTTC. This gives the protein CASSPLGTDRYEQYF. The genes are TRBV6-5 and TRBJ2-7; a possible D gene is TRBD2 (6 bases). CDR1 MNHEY and CDR2 SVGAGI come from the germline V gene. The CDR3 is made up of 15 amino acids. V was clipped by 5 bases and J by 3 bases, with 17 bases between them.